This T cell receptor (beta chain) comes out of a study of blood T cell repertoires in COVID-19. Study-wide background: COVID-19 samples from acute and convalescent phases originated in the United States, Italy and Spain.

As originally analysed: Estimated nucleated cell counts came from reference gene primer amplification. The data were produced by immunoSEQ multiplex PCR, yet TCRdb's version contains in-frame clones alone and is incomplete. V, J and clone size derive from that table, while D and trimming were established from the DNA sequence. The data hold some 190,000 clones, with 60% to 80% observed a single time. V dropped 5 bases and J dropped 13; count of bases not matched to a gene: 8. The CDR3 is 11 residues long. Germline V gene lookup returns CDR1 SQVTM and CDR2 ANQGSEA. Residents of 24 US areas, aged about 18 to 89 years, made up the participants. Contact with a PCR-confirmed or clinician-diagnosed COVID-19 case occurred within 2 weeks of entry.

The receptor was derived from a man in his 60s who had been exposed to COVID-19. The sequencing sample was made of PBMCs or T cells enriched from blood (not recorded which). The rearrangement uses TRBV29-1 and TRBJ2-1; 7 bases map to TRBD2. The CDR3 loop reads CSVLAGLDQFF. In DNA, the CDR3 is TGCAGCGTTCTCGCCGGACTAGACCAGTTCTTC.